This TCR beta chain was retrieved from a study of high-grade serous ovarian cancer treatment subgroups. Turning to the study itself: Samples averaged around 13,000 reads and 7,500 or so unique TCR beta rearrangements.

Regarding the study as a whole: Higher neoantigen levels went with greater TCR clonal relatedness.

Sequenced by immunoSEQ multiplex PCR; TCRdb stores in-frame clones only, minus some. The sample carries about 11,000 clones, around 86% recorded once. V shed 1 base, J shed 1 base, and the junction held 5 bases outside the gene matches. CDR1 SQVTM and CDR2 ANQGSEA come from the germline V gene. The CDR3 extends over 15 amino acids. Tumor samples were taken before definitive surgery or chemotherapy. Points on this clone: Its antigen is still unknown.

The TCR originated in a human donor with high-grade serous ovarian cancer. Sequenced: tumor tissue. The chain carries TRBV29-1 and TRBJ2-7; 9 bases are a match to TRBD1. The CDR3 is CSVEAGDRESYEQYF. The CDR3, as DNA: TGCAGCGTTGAAGCGGGGGACAGGGAGTCCTACGAGCAGTACTTC.